This T cell receptor (beta chain) comes out of a study of sequential checkpoint blockade in melanoma. For the study at large: Maintenance nivolumab came after either treatment sequence.

As for treatment: randomized to nivolumab then ipilimumab (arm A) or the reverse (arm B). From thawed PBMCs, live CD3+CD8+ cells negative for CD19 and CD56 were sorted. Method: immunoSEQ multiplex PCR; TCRdb's copy keeps in-frame clones and lacks some. Found here are 9,000 to 10,000 clones, around four fifths of them singletons; the top ten hold more than 11%. This CDR3 comprises 14 residues. CDR1 and CDR2 from the germline V gene are SGHDN and FVKESK. The V gene lost 4 bases and the J gene lost 1 base, with 7 bases spanning the gap. The receptor was isolated from a human donor with melanoma. The chain is built from TRBV14 and TRBJ2-2; D may be TRBD1 (5 bases). Sequencing used CD8+ T cells sorted from blood (inferred from file names), obtained from a patient given nivolumab and ipilimumab in sequence. This chain's CDR3 is CASSLTGNTGELFF. CDR3 sequence (DNA): TGTGCCAGCAGCCTCACAGGGAACACCGGGGAGCTGTTTTTT.